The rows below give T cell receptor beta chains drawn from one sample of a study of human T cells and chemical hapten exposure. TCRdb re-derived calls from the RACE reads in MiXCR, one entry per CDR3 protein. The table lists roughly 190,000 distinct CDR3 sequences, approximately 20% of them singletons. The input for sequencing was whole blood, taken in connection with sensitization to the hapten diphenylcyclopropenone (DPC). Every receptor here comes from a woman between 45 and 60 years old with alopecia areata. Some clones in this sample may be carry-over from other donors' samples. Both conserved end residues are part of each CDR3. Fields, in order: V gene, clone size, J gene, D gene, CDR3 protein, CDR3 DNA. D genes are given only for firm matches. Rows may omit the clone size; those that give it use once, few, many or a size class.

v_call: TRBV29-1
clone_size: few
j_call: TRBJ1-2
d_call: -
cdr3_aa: CSVENGYTF
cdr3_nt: TGCAGCGTTGAAAATGGCTACACCTTC

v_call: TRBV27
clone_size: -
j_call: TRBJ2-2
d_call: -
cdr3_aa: CASSLNFPNTGELFF
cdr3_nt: TGTGCCAGCAGTTTAAACTTTCCGAACACCGGGGAGCTGTTTTTT

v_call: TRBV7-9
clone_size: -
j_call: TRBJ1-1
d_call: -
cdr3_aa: CASSPLPVRRYTEAFF
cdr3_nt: TGTGCCAGCAGCCCCCTCCCAGTCCGAAGGTACACTGAAGCTTTCTTT

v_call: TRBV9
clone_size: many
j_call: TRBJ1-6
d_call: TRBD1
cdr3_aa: CASSPGTGRNSPLHF
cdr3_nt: TGTGCCAGCAGCCCAGGGACAGGGAGGAATTCACCCCTCCACTTT

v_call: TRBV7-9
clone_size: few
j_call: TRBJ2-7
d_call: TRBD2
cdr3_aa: CASSLWTSGRYEQYF
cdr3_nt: TGTGCCAGCAGCTTATGGACTAGCGGGAGGTACGAGCAGTACTTC

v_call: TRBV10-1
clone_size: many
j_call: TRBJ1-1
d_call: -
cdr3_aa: CASSDQTGREAFF
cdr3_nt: TGCGCCAGCAGTGACCAGACAGGCCGTGAAGCTTTCTTT

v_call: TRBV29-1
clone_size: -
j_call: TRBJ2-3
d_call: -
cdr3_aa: CSVERSGASTDTQYF
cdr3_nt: TGCAGCGTTGAACGGTCCGGGGCTAGCACAGATACGCAGTATTTT

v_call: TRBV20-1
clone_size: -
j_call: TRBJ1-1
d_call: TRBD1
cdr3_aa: CSATSGQGATEAFF
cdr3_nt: TGCAGTGCTACCTCCGGACAGGGGGCTACTGAAGCTTTCTTT

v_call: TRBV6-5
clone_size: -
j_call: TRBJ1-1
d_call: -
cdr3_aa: CASSTWRGTEAFF
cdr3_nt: TGTGCCAGCAGTACCTGGCGCGGCACTGAAGCTTTCTTT

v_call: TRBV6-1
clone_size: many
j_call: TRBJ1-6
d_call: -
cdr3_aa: CASSEGGGLGSPLHF
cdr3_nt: TGTGCCAGCAGTGAGGGGGGGGGCCTCGGGTCACCCCTCCACTTT

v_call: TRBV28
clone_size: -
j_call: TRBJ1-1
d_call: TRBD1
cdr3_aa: CASSPTDRKRSAFF
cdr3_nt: TGTGCCAGCAGTCCCACGGACAGGAAGAGGTCTGCTTTCTTT

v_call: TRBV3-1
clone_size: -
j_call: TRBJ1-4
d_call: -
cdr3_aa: CASSPQYREKLFF
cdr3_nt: TGTGCCAGCAGCCCCCAATACCGGGAAAAACTGTTTTTT

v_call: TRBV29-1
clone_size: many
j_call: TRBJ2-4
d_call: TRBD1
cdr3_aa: CSVAQGANIQYF
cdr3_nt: TGCAGCGTTGCCCAGGGGGCAAACATTCAGTACTTC

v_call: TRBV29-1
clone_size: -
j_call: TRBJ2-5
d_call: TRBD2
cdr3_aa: CSTKAGGGTQYF
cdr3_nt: TGCAGCACCAAAGCGGGAGGAGGGACCCAGTACTTC

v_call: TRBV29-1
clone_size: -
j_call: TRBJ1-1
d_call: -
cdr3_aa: CSVTRQVNTEAFF
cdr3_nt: TGCAGCGTGACCCGGCAGGTGAACACTGAAGCTTTCTTT